This T cell receptor (beta chain) was identified in a study of CD8+ T cells in alopecia areata. In the study overall: Each of the treated patients was given oral tofacitinib, 5 to 10 mg twice daily, for moderate-to-severe alopecia areata.

Points on this clone: The target antigen is unknown.

Whole-study findings and limits: Relative to normal scalp, lesional scalp, especially alopecia totalis/universalis, showed higher clonality. Scalp clonality, along with expanded CD8+ clones among the top 100, was significantly decreased by tofacitinib.

The CDR3 totals 15 residues. CDR1 and CDR2 (germline): LGHNA, YSLEER. The V end lost 2 bases, the J end lost 2 bases, and 11 bases lay between the germline ends. Treatment given: oral pan-JAK inhibitor, 5-10 mg twice daily. Cell sorting on a FACSAria was used to separate CD4+ and CD8+ T cells from the PBMCs. Reverse transcribed after extraction, RNA yielded cDNA as the sequencing template. Assay used: immunoSEQ multiplex PCR; TCRdb lists only in-frame clones, some missing. The sample has 130,000 to 150,000 clones, roughly 82% seen once. The chain combines TRBV4-3 with TRBJ2-3; D uncertain. The material was CD8+ T cells sorted from blood, obtained at week 4, from a patient treated with tofacitinib. This receptor was identified in a human donor with alopecia areata. For the CDR3, the DNA is TGCGCCAGCAGCCAACGGCTGACTCACACAGATACGCAGTATTTT. Amino acid sequence: CASSQRLTHTDTQYF.